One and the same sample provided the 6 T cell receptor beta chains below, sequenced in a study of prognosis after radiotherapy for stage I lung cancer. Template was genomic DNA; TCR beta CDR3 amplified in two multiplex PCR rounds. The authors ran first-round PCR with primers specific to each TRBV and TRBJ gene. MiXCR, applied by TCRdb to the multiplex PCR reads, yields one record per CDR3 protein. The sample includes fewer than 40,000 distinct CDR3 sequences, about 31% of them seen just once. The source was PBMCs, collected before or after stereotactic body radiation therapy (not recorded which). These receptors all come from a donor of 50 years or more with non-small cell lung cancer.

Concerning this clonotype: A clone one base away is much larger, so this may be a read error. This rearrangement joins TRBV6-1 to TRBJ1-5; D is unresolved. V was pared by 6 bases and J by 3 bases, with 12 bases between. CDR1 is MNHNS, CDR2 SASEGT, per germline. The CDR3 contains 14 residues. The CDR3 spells CASRGRGDNQPQHF. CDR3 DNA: TGTGCCAGCAGAGGGCGCGGAGACAATCAGCCCCAGCATTTT.

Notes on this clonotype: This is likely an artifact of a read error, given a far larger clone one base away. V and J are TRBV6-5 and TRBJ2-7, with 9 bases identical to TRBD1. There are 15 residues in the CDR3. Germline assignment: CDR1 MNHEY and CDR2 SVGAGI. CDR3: CSSSQGTGPSYEQYF. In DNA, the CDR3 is TGTTCCAGCAGCCAAGGGACAGGGCCCTCCTACGAGCAGTACTTC.

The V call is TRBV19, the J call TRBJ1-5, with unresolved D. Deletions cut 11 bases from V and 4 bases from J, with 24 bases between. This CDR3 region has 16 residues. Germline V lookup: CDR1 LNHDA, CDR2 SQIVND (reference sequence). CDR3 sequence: CAGLGMGCRKNQPQHF. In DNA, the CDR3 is TGTGCCGGACTTGGTATGGGCTGTAGGAAGAATCAGCCCCAGCATTTT.

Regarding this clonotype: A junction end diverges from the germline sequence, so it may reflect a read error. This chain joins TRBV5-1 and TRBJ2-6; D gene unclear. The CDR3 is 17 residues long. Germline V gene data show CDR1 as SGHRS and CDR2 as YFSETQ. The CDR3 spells CASSLGYTLSGPNVLTF. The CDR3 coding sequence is TGCGCCAGCAGCTTGGGGTATACCCTTTCTGGGCCCAACGTCCTGACTTTC.

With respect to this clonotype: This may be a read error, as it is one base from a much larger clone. Here the CDR3 DNA reads TGTGCCAGCAGCAGGTGGGTAGTTTTCTACGAGCAGTACTTC. It yields the protein CASSRWVVFYEQYF. This chain links TRBV6-2 or TRBV6-3 with TRBJ2-7; D gene uncertain. V lost 6 bases and J 3 bases, leaving 15 bases between the germline ends. Germline CDR1 and CDR2: MNHEY and SVGEGT. This CDR3 has 14 residues.

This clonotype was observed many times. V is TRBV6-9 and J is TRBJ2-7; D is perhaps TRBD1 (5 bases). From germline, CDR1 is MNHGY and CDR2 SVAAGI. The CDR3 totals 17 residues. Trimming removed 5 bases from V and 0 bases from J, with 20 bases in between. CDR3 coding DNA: TGTGCCAGCAGTGAGGCTTACCAGGGATTCGGCTCCTACGAGCAGTACTTC. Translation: CASSEAYQGFGSYEQYF.